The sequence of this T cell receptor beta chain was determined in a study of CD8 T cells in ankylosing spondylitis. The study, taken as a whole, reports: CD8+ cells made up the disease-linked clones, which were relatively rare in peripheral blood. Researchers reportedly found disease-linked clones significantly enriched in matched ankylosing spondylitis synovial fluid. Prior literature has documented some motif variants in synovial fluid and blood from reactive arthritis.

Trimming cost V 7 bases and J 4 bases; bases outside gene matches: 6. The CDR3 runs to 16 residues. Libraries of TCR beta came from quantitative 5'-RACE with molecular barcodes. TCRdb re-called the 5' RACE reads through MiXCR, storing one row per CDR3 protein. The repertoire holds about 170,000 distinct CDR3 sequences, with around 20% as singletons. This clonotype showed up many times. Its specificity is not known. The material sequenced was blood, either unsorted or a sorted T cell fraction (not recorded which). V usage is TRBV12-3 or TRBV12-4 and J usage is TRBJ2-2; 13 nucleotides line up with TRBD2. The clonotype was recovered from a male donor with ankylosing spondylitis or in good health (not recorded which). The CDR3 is CASTLRTSGSTGELFF. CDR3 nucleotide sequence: TGTGCCAGCACTTTGAGGACTAGCGGGAGCACCGGGGAGCTGTTTTTT.